These T cell receptor beta chains were read from a single sample in a study of blood T cell repertoires in COVID-19. Only in-frame clones appear in the TCRdb table, and some are missing; sequencing was by immunoSEQ multiplex PCR. The table lists fewer than 45,000 clones, more than 70% of them singletons. Sequences were obtained from peripheral blood. These receptors were taken from a human donor in a cohort sampled during active COVID-19. Both conserved end residues are part of each CDR3. A D gene is named only where the DNA matches it firmly. Part of the rows lack a size; the others show once, few, many or a class for expanded clones.

v_gene: TRBV5-6
j_gene: TRBJ2-5
d_gene: TRBD2
abundance: .
CDR3nt: TGTGCCAGCAGCACACAATTGCGGGGGGGCGTAGAGACCCAGTACTTC
CDR3aa: CASSTQLRGGVETQYF

v_gene: TRBV12-5
j_gene: TRBJ2-1
d_gene: TRBD2
abundance: .
CDR3nt: TGTGCTAGTGGAAAGGGACTAGCAACCTACAATGAGCAGTTCTTC
CDR3aa: CASGKGLATYNEQFF

v_gene: TRBV25-1
j_gene: TRBJ2-3
d_gene: TRBD2
abundance: .
CDR3nt: TGTGCCAGCAGTGAAGGCGGGGGGCCGTCCCGCACAGATACGCAGTATTTT
CDR3aa: CASSEGGGPSRTDTQYF

v_gene: TRBV6-6
j_gene: TRBJ2-5
d_gene: TRBD1
abundance: once
CDR3nt: TGTGCCAGCAGTTACTCGGGACAGGGGGCGTGGGAGACCCAGTACTTC
CDR3aa: CASSYSGQGAWETQYF

v_gene: TRBV6-2/TRBV6-3
j_gene: TRBJ1-5
d_gene: .
abundance: .
CDR3nt: TGTGCCAGCAGTACCCACAGGTTCAATCAGCCCCAGCATTTT
CDR3aa: CASSTHRFNQPQHF

v_gene: TRBV18
j_gene: TRBJ1-1
d_gene: TRBD1
abundance: .
CDR3nt: TGTGCCAGCTCACAGACAGGGGGCACTGAAGCTTTCTTT
CDR3aa: CASSQTGGTEAFF

v_gene: TRBV10-1
j_gene: TRBJ2-7
d_gene: TRBD1
abundance: .
CDR3nt: TGCGCCAGCAGTAGTGACAGGGGAGGCGCCTACGAGCAGTACTTC
CDR3aa: CASSSDRGGAYEQYF

v_gene: TRBV5-4
j_gene: TRBJ2-7
d_gene: .
abundance: few
CDR3nt: TGTGCCAGCAGCTTAGTACAGGGATCCGACGAGCAGTACTTC
CDR3aa: CASSLVQGSDEQYF

v_gene: TRBV12-3/TRBV12-4
j_gene: TRBJ1-1
d_gene: .
abundance: .
CDR3nt: TGTGCCAGCACAAGCGCGGGGGGGGCTTTCTTT
CDR3aa: CASTSAGGAFF

v_gene: TRBV29-1
j_gene: TRBJ1-2
d_gene: .
abundance: .
CDR3nt: TGCAGCGCCACGACAGGCCCCTATGGCTACACCTTC
CDR3aa: CSATTGPYGYTF

v_gene: TRBV29-1
j_gene: TRBJ2-1
d_gene: TRBD1
abundance: .
CDR3nt: TGCAGCGCTGACAGGGGCTCCTACAATGAGCAGTTCTTC
CDR3aa: CSADRGSYNEQFF

v_gene: TRBV3-1/TRBV3-2
j_gene: TRBJ1-1
d_gene: TRBD1
abundance: .
CDR3nt: TGTGCCAGCAGTCGACTCTCAGGGGGCGCAGGGGCTGAAGCTTTCTTT
CDR3aa: CASSRLSGGAGAEAFF

v_gene: TRBV25-1
j_gene: TRBJ2-7
d_gene: .
abundance: .
CDR3nt: TGTGCCAGCAGTGCGGGGACATACGAGCAGTACTTC
CDR3aa: CASSAGTYEQYF

v_gene: TRBV7-6
j_gene: TRBJ1-2
d_gene: .
abundance: .
CDR3nt: TGTGCCAGCAGCCCTCAACTAGACTATGGCTACACCTTC
CDR3aa: CASSPQLDYGYTF

v_gene: TRBV7-2
j_gene: TRBJ1-5
d_gene: .
abundance: .
CDR3nt: TGTGCCAGCAGCTCCGACAGTAATCAGCCCCAGCATTTT
CDR3aa: CASSSDSNQPQHF

v_gene: TRBV30
j_gene: TRBJ2-2
d_gene: .
abundance: .
CDR3nt: TGTGCCTGGAGTACACGAGGACTGTCCACCGGGGAGCTGTTTTTT
CDR3aa: CAWSTRGLSTGELFF

v_gene: TRBV7-9
j_gene: TRBJ2-1
d_gene: TRBD1
abundance: .
CDR3nt: TGTGCCAGCAGCCCGGGGACAGGGCCCTCGGAGCAGTTCTTC
CDR3aa: CASSPGTGPSEQFF